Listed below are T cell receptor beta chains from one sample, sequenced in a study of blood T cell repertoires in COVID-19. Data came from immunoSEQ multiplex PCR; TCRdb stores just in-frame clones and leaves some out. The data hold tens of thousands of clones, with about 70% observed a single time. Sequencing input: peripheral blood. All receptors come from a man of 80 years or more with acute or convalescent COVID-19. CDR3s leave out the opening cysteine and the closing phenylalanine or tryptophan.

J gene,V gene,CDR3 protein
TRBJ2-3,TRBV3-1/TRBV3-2,ASTRGGVLYTQY
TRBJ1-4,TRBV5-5,ASSLSTGANEKLF
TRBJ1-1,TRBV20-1,SASPGQGNTEAF
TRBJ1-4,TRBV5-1,ASSLPAGVTNEKLF
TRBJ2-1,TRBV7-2,ASSMVRLAGERSEQF
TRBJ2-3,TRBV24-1,ATSDGSTDTQY
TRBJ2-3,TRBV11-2,ASSLVAGRTDTQY
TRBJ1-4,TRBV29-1,SARLQGAWEKLF
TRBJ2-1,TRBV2,ASSGLAGRDYNEQF
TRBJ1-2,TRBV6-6,ASSYQEGSNYGYT
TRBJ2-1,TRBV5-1,ASSLAGIQYNEQF
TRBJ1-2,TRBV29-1,SVEDPRGGYT
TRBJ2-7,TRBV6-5,ASKIAGTSGYEQY
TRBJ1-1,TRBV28,ASSQITAPNTEAF
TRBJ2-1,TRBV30,ACPRQGVAYNEQF
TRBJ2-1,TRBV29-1,STHWAGGFREQF
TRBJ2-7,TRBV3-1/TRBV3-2,ASSQGEHEQY
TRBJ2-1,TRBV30,AWSAGTSGYNEQF
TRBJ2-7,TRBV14,ASSQRTGGYEQY
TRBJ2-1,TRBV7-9,ASSFYTSSAGNEQF
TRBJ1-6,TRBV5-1,ASSLSGYSYNSPLH
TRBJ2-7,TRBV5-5,ASSFPREPYEQY
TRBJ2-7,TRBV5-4,ASTDLPGQFKEQY